This T cell receptor (beta chain) comes out of a study of blood T cell repertoires in COVID-19. Across the study: The samples span acute and convalescent COVID-19 from the United States, Italy and Spain. Sources were T cells, B-cell-depleted T cells, or PBMCs; the material itself was cDNA or gDNA.

Sequencing was performed with immunoSEQ multiplex PCR; in TCRdb, only in-frame clones are kept and a portion is missing. The sample shows roughly 200,000 clones, 70% to 85% of them seen only once. CDR3 length: 15 residues. Germline-derived CDR1 and CDR2 are SGHRS and YFSETQ. The germline V and J ends were trimmed by 5 bases and 4 bases, with 18 bases remaining between them. The genes are TRBV5-1 and TRBJ1-1; D is unclear. The sequenced sample consisted of peripheral blood. This TCR was sampled from an elderly woman with COVID-19, enrolled during active disease. The CDR3 DNA follows: TGCGCCAGCAGATCAGTCGGGGAGCGTGTCACTGAAGCTTTCTTT. Its protein product is CASRSVGERVTEAFF.